Here is one TCR beta chain with its context. This entry belongs to a study of blood T cell repertoires in COVID-19. Overall study: T cells, B-cell-depleted T cells, or PBMCs supplied cDNA or gDNA.

In the source study's methods: Reference gene primer amplification in the assay estimated nucleated cell counts. Data came from immunoSEQ multiplex PCR; TCRdb stores just in-frame clones and leaves some out. V, J and clone size are those of that table, while D and trimming were read from the DNA. Here the sample spans over 150,000 clones, 65% to 80% being singletons. The V and J ends lost 3 bases and 3 bases respectively, with 12 bases between them. The CDR3 length is 14 residues. Germline V gene data show CDR1 as SEHNR and CDR2 as FQNEAQ (reference sequence). Sequenced material: peripheral blood. This sequence originates from a man in his 60s with acute or convalescent COVID-19. This chain links TRBV7-9 with TRBJ2-7; TRBD1 is a possible D gene (6 bases). CDR3 in amino acids: CASSFEDRIYEQYF. The CDR3 nucleotides are TGTGCCAGCAGCTTCGAGGACAGAATCTACGAGCAGTACTTC. Full variable domain (missing parts from reference TRBV7-9 and TRBJ2-7): DTGVSQNPRHKITKRGQNVTFRCDPISEHNRLYWYRQTLGQGPEFLTYFQNEAQLEKSRLLSDRFSAERPKGSFSTLEIQRTEQGDSAMYLCASSFEDRIYEQYFGPGTRLTVT.